The TCR beta chain described here comes from a study of human T cells and chemical hapten exposure. One entry per CDR3 protein results from TCRdb running MiXCR on the RACE reads. This sample has about 140,000 distinct CDR3 sequences, with approximately 10% found just once. Study-level results: Donors' alopecia may make their immune response differ from healthy people's. Expanded TCR sets contained significantly more large CDR3 similarity clusters than controls.

This clonotype has a count of ten or more. The antigen is unknown. As for time point: patch test 2, 6 weeks after DPC sensitization. Indicated treatment: therapeutic diphenylcyclopropenone sensitization with weekly scalp DPC. Trimming removed 11 bases from V and 7 bases from J; junction bases left unmatched: 16. The CDR3 contains 16 residues. CDR1 is MDHEN, CDR2 SYDVKM, per germline. The chain carries TRBV28 and TRBJ2-2, with 10 nucleotides matching TRBD2. The clonotype originates from a woman in her forties or fifties with alopecia areata. Some clones in this sample may be carry-over from other donors' samples. The source material was whole blood, sampled in connection with sensitization to the hapten diphenylcyclopropenone (DPC). This CDR3 is CAGARSGRAGIGELFF. As DNA, the CDR3 is TGTGCCGGGGCCCGAAGCGGGAGGGCCGGTATCGGGGAGCTGTTTTTT.